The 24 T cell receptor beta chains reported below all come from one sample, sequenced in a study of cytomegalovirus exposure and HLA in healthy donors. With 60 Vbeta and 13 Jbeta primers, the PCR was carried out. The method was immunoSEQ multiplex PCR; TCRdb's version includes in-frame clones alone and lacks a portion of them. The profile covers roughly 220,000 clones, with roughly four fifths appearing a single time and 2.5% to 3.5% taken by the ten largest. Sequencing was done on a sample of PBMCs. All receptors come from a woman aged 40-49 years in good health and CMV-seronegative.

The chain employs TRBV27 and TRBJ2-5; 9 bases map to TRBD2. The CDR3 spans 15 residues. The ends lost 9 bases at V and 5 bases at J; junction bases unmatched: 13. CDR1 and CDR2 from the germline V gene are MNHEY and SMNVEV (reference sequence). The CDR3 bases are TGTGCCAGTAGGCGCGCGGGAGGGTCGGGGGAGACCCAGTACTTC. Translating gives CASRRAGGSGETQYF.

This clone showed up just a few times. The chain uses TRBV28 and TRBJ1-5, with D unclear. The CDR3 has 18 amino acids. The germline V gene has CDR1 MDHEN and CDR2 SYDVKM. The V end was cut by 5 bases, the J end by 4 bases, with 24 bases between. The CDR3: CASSPSGLFSGSNQPQHF. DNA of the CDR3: TGTGCCAGCAGTCCAAGTGGACTCTTCAGTGGGTCTAATCAGCCCCAGCATTTT.

The CDR3 DNA is TGTGCCAGCAGCGCGAACAGGGGGCTGGATGAAAAACTGTTTTTT. This translates into CASSANRGLDEKLFF. The chain has TRBV7-9 and TRBJ1-4; 9 bases are a match to TRBD1. Unmatched junction bases numbered 7, after V lost 5 bases and J lost 6 bases. The CDR3 has 15 residues. The germline V gene encodes CDR1 SEHNR and CDR2 FQNEAQ (reference sequence).

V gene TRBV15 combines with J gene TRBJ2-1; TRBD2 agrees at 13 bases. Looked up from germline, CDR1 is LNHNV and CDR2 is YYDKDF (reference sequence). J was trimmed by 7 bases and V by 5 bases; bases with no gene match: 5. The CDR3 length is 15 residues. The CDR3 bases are TGTGCCACCAGCGGCGGACTAGCGGGAGAGAATGAGCAGTTCTTC. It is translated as CATSGGLAGENEQFF. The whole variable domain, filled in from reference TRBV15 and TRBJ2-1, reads DAMVIQNPRYQVTQFGKPVTLSCSQTLNHNVMYWYQQKSSQAPKLLFHYYDKDFNNEADTPDNFQSRRPNTSFCFLDIRSPGLGDTAMYLCATSGGLAGENEQFFGPGTRLTVL.

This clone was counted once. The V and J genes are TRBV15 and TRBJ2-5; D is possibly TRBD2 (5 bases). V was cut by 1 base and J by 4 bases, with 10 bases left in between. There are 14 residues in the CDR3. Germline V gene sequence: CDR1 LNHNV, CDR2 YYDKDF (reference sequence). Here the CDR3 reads CATSRGRERETQYF. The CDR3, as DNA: TGTGCCACCAGCAGAGGTCGGGAAAGAGAGACCCAGTACTTC.

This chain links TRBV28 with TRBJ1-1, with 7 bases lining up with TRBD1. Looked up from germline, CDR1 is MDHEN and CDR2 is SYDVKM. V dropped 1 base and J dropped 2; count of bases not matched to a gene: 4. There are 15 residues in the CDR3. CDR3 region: CASSLLGQQNTEAFF. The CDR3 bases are TGTGCCAGCAGTTTATTGGGACAGCAAAACACTGAAGCTTTCTTT.

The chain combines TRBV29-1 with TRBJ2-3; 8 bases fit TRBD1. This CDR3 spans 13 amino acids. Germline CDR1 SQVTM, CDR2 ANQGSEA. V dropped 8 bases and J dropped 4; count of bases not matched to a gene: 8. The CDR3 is CSIPGGRSDTQYF. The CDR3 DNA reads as TGCAGCATTCCAGGGGGCAGGTCAGATACGCAGTATTTT.

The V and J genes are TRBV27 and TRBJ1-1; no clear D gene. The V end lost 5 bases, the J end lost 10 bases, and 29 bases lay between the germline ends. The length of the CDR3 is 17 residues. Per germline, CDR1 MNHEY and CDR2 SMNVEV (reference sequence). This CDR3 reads CASSRGVEPVLSPRAFF. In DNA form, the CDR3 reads TGTGCCAGCAGTCGCGGGGTGGAGCCGGTACTGTCTCCTCGAGCTTTCTTT.

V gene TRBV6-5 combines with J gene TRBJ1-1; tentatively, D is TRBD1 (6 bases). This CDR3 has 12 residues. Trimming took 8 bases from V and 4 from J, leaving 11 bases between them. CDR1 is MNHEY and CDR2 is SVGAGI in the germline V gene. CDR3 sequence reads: CASRGGGTEAFF. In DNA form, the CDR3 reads TGTGCCAGCCGGGGGGGCGGCACTGAAGCTTTCTTT.

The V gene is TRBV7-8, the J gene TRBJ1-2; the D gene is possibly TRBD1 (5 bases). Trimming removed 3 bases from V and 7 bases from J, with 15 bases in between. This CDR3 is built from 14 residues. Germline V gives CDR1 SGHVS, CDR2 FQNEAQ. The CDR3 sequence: CASSLVRAGPGYTF. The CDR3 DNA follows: TGTGCCAGCAGCTTGGTCCGAGCGGGGCCTGGCTACACCTTC.

CDR3 coding DNA: TGCAGCGTTCCCCTCGGACAGAGATGGGCTTGGGCCCCCCGAGAGACCCAGTACTTC. Encoded protein: CSVPLGQRWAWAPRETQYF. V is TRBV29-1 and J is TRBJ2-5; possibly TRBD1 for D (6 bases). The V end was cut by 5 bases, the J end by 4 bases, with 32 bases between. Germline V lookup: CDR1 SQVTM, CDR2 ANQGSEA. The CDR3 is 19 amino acids.

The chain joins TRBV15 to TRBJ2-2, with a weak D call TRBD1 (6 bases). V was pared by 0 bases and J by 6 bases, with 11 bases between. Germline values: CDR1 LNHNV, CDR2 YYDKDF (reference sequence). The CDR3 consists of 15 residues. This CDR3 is CATSRDVGAAGELFF. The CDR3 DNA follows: TGTGCCACCAGCAGAGATGTGGGGGCTGCCGGGGAGCTGTTTTTT.

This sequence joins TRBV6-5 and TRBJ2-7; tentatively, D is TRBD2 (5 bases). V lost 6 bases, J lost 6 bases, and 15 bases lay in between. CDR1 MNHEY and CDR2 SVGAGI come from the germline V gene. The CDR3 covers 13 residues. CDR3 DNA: TGTGCCAGCAGCCGTGACGAACTAGGCGAGCAGTACTTC. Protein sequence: CASSRDELGEQYF.

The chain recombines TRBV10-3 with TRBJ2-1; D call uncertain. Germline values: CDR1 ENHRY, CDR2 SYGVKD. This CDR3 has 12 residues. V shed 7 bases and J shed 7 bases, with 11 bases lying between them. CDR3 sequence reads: CAITGDPNEQFF. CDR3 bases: TGTGCCATCACCGGAGACCCGAATGAGCAGTTCTTC.

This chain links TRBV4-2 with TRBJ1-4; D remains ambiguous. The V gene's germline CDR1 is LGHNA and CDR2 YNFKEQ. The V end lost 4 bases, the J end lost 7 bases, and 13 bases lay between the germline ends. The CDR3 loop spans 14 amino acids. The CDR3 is CASSPDRIAEKLFF. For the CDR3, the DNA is TGTGCCAGCAGCCCTGACCGAATAGCTGAAAAACTGTTTTTT.

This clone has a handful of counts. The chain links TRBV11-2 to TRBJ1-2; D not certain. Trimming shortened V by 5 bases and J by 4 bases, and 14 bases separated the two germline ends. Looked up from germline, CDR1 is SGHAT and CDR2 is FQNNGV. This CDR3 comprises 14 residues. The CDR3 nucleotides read TGTGCCAGCAGCCAGACTCAGAGTAGCTATGGCTACACCTTC. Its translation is CASSQTQSSYGYTF.

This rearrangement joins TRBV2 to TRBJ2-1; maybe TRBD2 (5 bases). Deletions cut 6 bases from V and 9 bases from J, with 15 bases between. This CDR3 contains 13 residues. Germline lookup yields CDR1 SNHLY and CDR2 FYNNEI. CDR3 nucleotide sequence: TGTGCCAGCAGACGCGATAGCAGCGGTGAGCAGTTCTTC. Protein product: CASRRDSSGEQFF.

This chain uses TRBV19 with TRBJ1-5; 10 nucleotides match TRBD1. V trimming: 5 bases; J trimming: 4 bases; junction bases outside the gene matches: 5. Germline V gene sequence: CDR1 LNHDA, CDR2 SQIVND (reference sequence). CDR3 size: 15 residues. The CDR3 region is CASSVGQGGNQPQHF. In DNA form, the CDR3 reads TGTGCCAGTAGTGTCGGACAGGGGGGAAATCAGCCCCAGCATTTT.

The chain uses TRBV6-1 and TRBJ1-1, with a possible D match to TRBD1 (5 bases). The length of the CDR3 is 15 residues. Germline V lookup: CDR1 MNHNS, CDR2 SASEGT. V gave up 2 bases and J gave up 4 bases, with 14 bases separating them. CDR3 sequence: CASSEFLGRATEAFF. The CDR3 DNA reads TGTGCCAGCAGTGAATTTCTCGGCAGGGCCACTGAAGCTTTCTTT.

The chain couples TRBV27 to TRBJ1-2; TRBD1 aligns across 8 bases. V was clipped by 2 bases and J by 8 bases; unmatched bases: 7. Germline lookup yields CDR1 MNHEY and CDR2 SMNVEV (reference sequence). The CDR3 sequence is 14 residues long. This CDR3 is CASSLQGAPEGYTF. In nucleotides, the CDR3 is TGTGCCAGCAGTTTACAGGGGGCGCCGGAGGGCTACACCTTC.

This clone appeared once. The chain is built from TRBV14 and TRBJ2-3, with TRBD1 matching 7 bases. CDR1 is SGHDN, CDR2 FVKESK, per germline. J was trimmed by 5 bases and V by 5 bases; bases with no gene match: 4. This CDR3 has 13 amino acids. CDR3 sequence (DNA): TGTGCCAGCAGCGCAGGGACAGTAGATACGCAGTATTTT. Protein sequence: CASSAGTVDTQYF.

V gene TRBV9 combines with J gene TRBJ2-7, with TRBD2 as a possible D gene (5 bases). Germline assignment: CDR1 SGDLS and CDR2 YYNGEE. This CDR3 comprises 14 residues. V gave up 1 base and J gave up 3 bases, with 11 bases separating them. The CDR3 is CASSVYLSGYEQYF. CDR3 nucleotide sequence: TGTGCCAGCAGCGTATATTTGAGCGGCTACGAGCAGTACTTC.

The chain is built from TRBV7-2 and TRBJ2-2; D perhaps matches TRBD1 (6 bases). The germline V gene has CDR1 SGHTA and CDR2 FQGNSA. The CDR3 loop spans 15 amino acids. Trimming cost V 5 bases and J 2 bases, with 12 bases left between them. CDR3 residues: CASSPDRLNTGELFF. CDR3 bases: TGTGCCAGCAGCCCAGACAGGCTCAACACCGGGGAGCTGTTTTTT.

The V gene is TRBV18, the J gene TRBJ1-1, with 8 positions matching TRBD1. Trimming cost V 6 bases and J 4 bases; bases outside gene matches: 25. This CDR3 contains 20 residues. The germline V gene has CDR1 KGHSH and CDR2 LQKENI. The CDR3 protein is CASSRLTGGVSTRLGTEAFF. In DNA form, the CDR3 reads TGTGCCAGCTCGCGTCTAACAGGGGGTGTATCTACTCGGTTGGGCACTGAAGCTTTCTTT.